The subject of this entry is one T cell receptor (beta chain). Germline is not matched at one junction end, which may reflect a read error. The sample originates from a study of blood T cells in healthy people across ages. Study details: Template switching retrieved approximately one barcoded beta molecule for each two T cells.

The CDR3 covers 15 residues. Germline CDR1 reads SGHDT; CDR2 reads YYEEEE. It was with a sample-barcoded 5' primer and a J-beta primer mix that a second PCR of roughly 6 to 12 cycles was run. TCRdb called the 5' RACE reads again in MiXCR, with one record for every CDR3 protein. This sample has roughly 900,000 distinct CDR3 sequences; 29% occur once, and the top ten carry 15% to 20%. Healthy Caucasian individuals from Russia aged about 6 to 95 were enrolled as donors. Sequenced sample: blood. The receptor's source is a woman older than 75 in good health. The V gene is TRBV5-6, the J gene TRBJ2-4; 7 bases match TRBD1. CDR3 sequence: CVSSLRGGGGDIQYF. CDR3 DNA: TGTGTCAGCAGCTTGAGAGGGGGCGGAGGAGACATTCAGTACTTC.